Each of the 18 T cell receptor beta chains below was sequenced from the same sample in a study of spatial heterogeneity in lung cancer. What these receptors recognize is not known. Time point denoted: sample taken at primary tumor resection. MiXCR, applied by TCRdb to the 5' RACE reads, yields one record per CDR3 protein. The sample yields more than 7,500 distinct CDR3 sequences, 8.7% seen once. Findings and caveats of the study: Counts that tracked tumor mutation counts were those of expanded intratumoral alpha and beta TCRs.

Specimen: lung tumor tissue, collected at surgery. These receptor sequences come from a female donor with early-stage non-small cell lung cancer.

This clonotype is categorized as medium-sized (0.01 to 0.1%). The chain has TRBV4-1 and TRBJ2-1; 8 nucleotides line up with TRBD1. V lost 5 bases and J lost 0; bases outside the gene matches: 6. There are 16 residues in the CDR3. Germline V gene data show CDR1 as MGHRA and CDR2 as YSYEKL. The CDR3 loop reads CASSIQGASSYNEQFF. Here the CDR3 DNA reads TGCGCCAGCAGCATTCAGGGGGCGAGCTCCTACAATGAGCAGTTCTTC.

Ten or more counts support this clonotype. The genes are TRBV5-4 and TRBJ2-5; the D call may be TRBD1 or TRBD2 (6 bases each). The CDR3 loop spans 14 amino acids. The V gene's germline CDR1 is SGHNT and CDR2 YYREEE (reference sequence). Trimming cost V 0 bases and J 5 bases, with 11 bases left between them. The chain's CDR3 is CASSLAGAQETQYF. CDR3 nucleotide sequence: TGTGCCAGCAGCTTGGCGGGGGCGCAGGAGACCCAGTACTTC.

There are many counts of this clonotype. J is TRBJ2-7 and V is TRBV4-2, with D perhaps matching TRBD1 (6 bases). Per germline, CDR1 LGHNA and CDR2 YNFKEQ. Trimming pared 1 base from V and 2 bases from J, leaving 9 bases between. The CDR3 is made up of 14 amino acids. The CDR3 sequence: CASSQAQGPYEQYF. The CDR3 bases are TGTGCCAGCAGCCAAGCCCAGGGGCCCTACGAGCAGTACTTC.

This clonotype was seen many times. The chain employs TRBV6-2 or TRBV6-3 and TRBJ1-2; TRBD1 aligns across 7 bases. This CDR3 is built from 15 residues. The trim removed 5 bases at V and 6 bases at J, leaving 12 bases unmatched. Germline values: CDR1 MNHEY, CDR2 SVGEGT. CDR3 loop: CASSEQTGRKNGYTF. The CDR3 DNA sequence: TGTGCCAGCAGTGAACAGACAGGGCGGAAAAATGGCTACACCTTC.

This clonotype is medium-sized within its sample. V is TRBV6-2 or TRBV6-3 and J is TRBJ1-1; D not resolved. Germline V lookup: CDR1 MNHEY, CDR2 SVGEGT. This CDR3 has 14 amino acids. Trimming took 2 bases from V and 0 from J, leaving 7 bases between them. The CDR3 loop is CASSYQRMNTEAFF. The CDR3 DNA is TGTGCCAGCAGTTACCAGAGGATGAACACTGAAGCTTTCTTT.

This chain links TRBV20-1 with TRBJ2-5, with 7 nucleotides matching TRBD2. CDR3 length equals 15 residues. J lost 0 bases, V lost 4 bases, and 8 bases had no gene match. CDR1 and CDR2 from the germline V gene are DFQATT and SNEGSKA (reference sequence). CDR3 nucleotides: TGCAGTGCTATAATGATGGGGGGGGACCAAGAGACCCAGTACTTC. Translating gives CSAIMMGGDQETQYF.

The V and J genes are TRBV3-1 and TRBJ2-7, with D unclear. This CDR3 region has 15 residues. Looked up from germline, CDR1 is LGHDT and CDR2 is YNNKEL (reference sequence). V was cut by 0 bases and J by 3 bases, with 12 bases left in between. The CDR3: CASSQDWPGDYEQYF. The CDR3 DNA follows: TGTGCCAGCAGCCAAGATTGGCCGGGTGACTACGAGCAGTACTTC.

By share, this clonotype ranks as medium-sized. V is TRBV6-6 and J is TRBJ2-1; 10 bases line up with TRBD1. The V gene end was trimmed by 7 bases and the J gene end by 3 bases; junction bases not matched to a gene: 9. There are 16 residues in the CDR3. CDR1 and CDR2 (germline): MNHNY, SVGAGI (reference sequence). CDR3 in amino acids: CASTPSRTGGYNEQFF. As DNA, the CDR3 is TGTGCCAGCACCCCTTCTAGGACAGGGGGCTACAATGAGCAGTTCTTC.

Within the sample, this clonotype is medium-sized. The CDR3, as DNA: TGTGCCAGCAGCTTAGCGGGGGCGGATACGCAGTATTTT. Translation: CASSLAGADTQYF. This chain uses TRBV7-7 with TRBJ2-3, with D perhaps matching TRBD1 (6 bases). From germline, CDR1 is SSHAT and CDR2 FNYEAQ (reference sequence). The CDR3 sequence is 13 residues long. V lost 0 bases, J lost 6 bases, and 7 bases lay in between.

The chain combines TRBV12-3 or TRBV12-4 with TRBJ2-7; 8 positions match TRBD1. The CDR3 length is 16 residues. The junction had 17 bases not matched to a gene; V was cut back by 6 bases and J by 7 bases. CDR3 protein: CASSLRAPTGVKEQYF. The DNA of the CDR3 is TGTGCCAGCAGCCTACGGGCCCCGACAGGGGTTAAGGAGCAGTACTTC.

With respect to this clonotype: This clone may be a read error of a much larger clone one base away. The V call is TRBV6-5, the J call TRBJ1-2; D unclear. Germline assignment: CDR1 MNHEY and CDR2 SVGAGI. This CDR3 is 13 amino acids long. DNA for the CDR3: TGTACCAGCATCTCGTGGACTAACTATGGCTACACCTTC. This encodes CTSISWTNYGYTF.

The V gene is TRBV6-5, the J gene TRBJ2-5; 9 bases map to TRBD2. Germline V gene lookup returns CDR1 MNHEY and CDR2 SVGAGI. This CDR3 spans 16 amino acids. V lost 2 bases to trimming and J lost 5 bases; unmatched junction nucleotides: 9. The CDR3 bases are TGTGCCAGCAGTTACAGACCGGGACTAGCTGGGGAGACCCAGTACTTC. It yields the protein CASSYRPGLAGETQYF.

This clonotype is medium-sized by share. The chain carries TRBV12-3 or TRBV12-4 and TRBJ1-1; possibly TRBD1 for D (5 bases). The CDR3 spans 14 residues. V was pared by 2 bases and J by 1 base, with 8 bases between. The CDR3 DNA reads as TGTGCCAGCAGTTTATATGGGGGGAACACTGAAGCTTTCTTT. This encodes CASSLYGGNTEAFF.

In this sample, this clonotype turned up many times. The chain employs TRBV6-2 or TRBV6-3 and TRBJ2-7; D gene ambiguous. The germline CDR1 and CDR2 sequences are MNHEY and SVGEGT. The CDR3 runs to 13 residues. Trimming took 2 bases from V and 6 from J, leaving 11 bases between them. This CDR3 reads CASSYNPETEQYF. The CDR3 DNA is TGTGCCAGCAGTTACAACCCAGAAACCGAGCAGTACTTC.

This clonotype was counted many times. This chain connects TRBV7-9 to TRBJ2-2, with 8 bases that match TRBD1. The CDR3 spans 15 residues. V lost 5 bases and J lost 7; bases outside the gene matches: 9. Germline values: CDR1 SEHNR, CDR2 FQNEAQ (reference sequence). The CDR3 DNA is TGTGCCAGCAGCCTCCCGGGACAGGCGATCGGGGAGCTGTTTTTT. It yields the protein CASSLPGQAIGELFF.

This chain joins TRBV11-2 and TRBJ2-3, with a weak D call TRBD1 (5 bases). The CDR3 loop spans 17 amino acids. In germline, CDR1 is SGHAT, CDR2 FQNNGV. V dropped 2 bases and J dropped 2 bases, with 17 bases sitting between them. The CDR3 bases are TGTGCCAGCAGCTTAAGGTCCAGGGTAACGTCCACAGATACGCAGTATTTT. This translates into CASSLRSRVTSTDTQYF.

This clonotype was seen a few times. This chain links TRBV12-3 or TRBV12-4 with TRBJ2-1; no firm D call. The CDR3 length is 14 residues. The V end was cut by 5 bases, the J end by 8 bases, with 16 bases between. The CDR3 region is CASSPDWGIDEQFF. The CDR3 nucleotides are TGTGCCAGCAGTCCCGACTGGGGAATCGATGAGCAGTTCTTC.

In this sample, this clonotype is medium-sized. The chain has TRBV2 and TRBJ1-2; tentative D call: TRBD1 (6 bases). The germline V gene has CDR1 SNHLY and CDR2 FYNNEI. The CDR3 runs to 13 residues. Trimming cost V 5 bases and J 8 bases, with 15 bases left between them. The CDR3 spells CASSPGGAVGYTF. CDR3 nucleotide sequence: TGTGCCAGCAGTCCCGGGGGGGCGGTCGGCTACACCTTC.